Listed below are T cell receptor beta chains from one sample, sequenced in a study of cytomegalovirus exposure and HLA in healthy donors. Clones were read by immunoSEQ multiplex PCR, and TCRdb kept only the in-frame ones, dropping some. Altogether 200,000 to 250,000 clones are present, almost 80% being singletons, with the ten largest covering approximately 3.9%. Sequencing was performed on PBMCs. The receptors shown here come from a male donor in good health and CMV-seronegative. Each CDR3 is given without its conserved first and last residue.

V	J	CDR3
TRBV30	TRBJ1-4	AWSVLLGQGNEKLF
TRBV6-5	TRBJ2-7	ASSYSGASSYEQY
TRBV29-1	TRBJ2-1	SAQGTSGVLTSYNEQF
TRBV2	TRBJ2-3	ASSLDRPDSDTQY
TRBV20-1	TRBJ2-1	SAIPYNEQF
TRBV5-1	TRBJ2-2	ASSFGGTIDTGELF
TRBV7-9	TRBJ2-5	ASSLVNTEETQY
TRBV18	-	ASSPDRIYEQY
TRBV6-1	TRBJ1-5	ASSLLRTEDQH
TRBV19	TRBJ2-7	ASSVETSSYEQY
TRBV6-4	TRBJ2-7	ASSRWGGYEQY
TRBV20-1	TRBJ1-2	SAMDRGPRT
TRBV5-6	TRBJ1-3	ASRPAGLLNTIY
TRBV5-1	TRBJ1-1	ASSLGAGLTEAF
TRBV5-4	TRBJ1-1	ASSLRGLAEAF
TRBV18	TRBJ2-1	ASSPQGGEEQF
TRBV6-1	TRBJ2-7	ASSEREGSYEQY
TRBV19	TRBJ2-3	ASSTTSGRVGTQY
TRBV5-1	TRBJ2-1	ASSPWTGIIHEQF
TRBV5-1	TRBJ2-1	ASSPRDRANEQF
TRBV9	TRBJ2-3	ASSAWTSDTDTQY
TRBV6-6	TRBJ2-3	ASRKAEDTQY
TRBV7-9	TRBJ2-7	SSSETGQSYEQY
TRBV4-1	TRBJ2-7	ASSQEEGGTLYEQY
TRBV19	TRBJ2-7	ASSTTHRGEQY
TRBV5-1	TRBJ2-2	ASSLGQVEAGELF
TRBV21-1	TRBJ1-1	ASSRAIHRGVLGAF
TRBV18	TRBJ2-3	ASSPDRAGLAGADTQY
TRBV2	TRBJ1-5	ASSPDRGVQPQH
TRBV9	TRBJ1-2	ASSNSGGGYT
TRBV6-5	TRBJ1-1	ASTQGGNTEAF
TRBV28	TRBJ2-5	ASSPGTSGKYQETQY
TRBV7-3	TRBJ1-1	ASSLRGNTEAF
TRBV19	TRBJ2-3	ATYDRDGTDTQY
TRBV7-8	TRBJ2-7	ASSLGADRETLPYEQY
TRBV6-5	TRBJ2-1	ASSYTSGSGNEQF
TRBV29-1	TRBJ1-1	STRDGTGTEAF
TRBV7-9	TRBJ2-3	ASSPWSYNTQY
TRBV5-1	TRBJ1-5	ASSLWLVTDTPNQPQH
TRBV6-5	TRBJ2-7	ASSYARGIYEQY
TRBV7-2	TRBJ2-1	ASSAELAGFYNEQF
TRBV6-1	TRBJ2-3	AASTRLGVTDTQY
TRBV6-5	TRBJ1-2	ASKRQAGDGYT
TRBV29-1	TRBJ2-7	SVEGGTSASYEQY
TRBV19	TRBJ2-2	ASLSGRGTGELF
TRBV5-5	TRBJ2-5	ASSLVPVQETQY
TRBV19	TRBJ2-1	ASSIAGGWGQF
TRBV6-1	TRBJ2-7	ASSGVAGPEEQY
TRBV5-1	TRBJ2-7	ASSLAGGFSYEQY
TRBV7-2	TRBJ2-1	ASSLNSGGPEQF
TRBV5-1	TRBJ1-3	ASSPRTAGDTIY
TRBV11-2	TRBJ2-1	ASSLDTLGLAAEQF
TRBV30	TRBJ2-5	AWGQGRETQY
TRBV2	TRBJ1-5	ASSSGNQPQH
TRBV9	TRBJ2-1	ASSVVGLAGFEQF
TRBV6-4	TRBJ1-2	ASSPGGGSGNT
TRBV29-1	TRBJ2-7	SAGGSSSPEQH
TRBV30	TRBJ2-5	AEGDPGETQY
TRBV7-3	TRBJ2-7	ASSLSSPSEQY